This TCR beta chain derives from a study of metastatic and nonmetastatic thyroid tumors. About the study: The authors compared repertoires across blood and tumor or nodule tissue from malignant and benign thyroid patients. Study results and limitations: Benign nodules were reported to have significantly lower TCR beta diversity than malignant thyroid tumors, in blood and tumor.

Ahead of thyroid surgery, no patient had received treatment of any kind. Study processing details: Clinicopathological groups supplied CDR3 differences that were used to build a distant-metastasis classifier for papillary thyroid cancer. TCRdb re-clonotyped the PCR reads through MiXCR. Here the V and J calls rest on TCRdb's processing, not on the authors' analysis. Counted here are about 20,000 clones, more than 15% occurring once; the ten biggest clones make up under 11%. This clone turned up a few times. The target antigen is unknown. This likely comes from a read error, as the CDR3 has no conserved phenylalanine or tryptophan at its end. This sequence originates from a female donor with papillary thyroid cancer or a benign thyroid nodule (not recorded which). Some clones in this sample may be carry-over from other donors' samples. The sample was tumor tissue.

The CDR3 protein is CATSGVNYYNEQFL. The CDR3 DNA sequence: TGTGCCACCAGTGGTGTAAACTACTACAATGAGCAGTTCTTA. This chain uses TRBV24-1 with TRBJ2-1; unclear D gene. Trimming took 5 bases from V and 3 from J, leaving 10 bases between them. The CDR3 is 14 residues long. Germline-derived CDR1 and CDR2 are KGHDR and SFDVKD.